The next 4 T cell receptor beta chains were all read from a single sample in a study of blood T cell repertoires in COVID-19. Profiled with immunoSEQ multiplex PCR; TCRdb holds only in-frame clones, not every one. The sample contains about 210,000 clones, about nine tenths of which appear only once. Material for sequencing was peripheral blood. These receptors came from a man between 65 and 85 years old with acute or convalescent COVID-19.

J is TRBJ1-5 and V is TRBV19; D not resolved. V was clipped by 5 bases and J by 0 bases, with 8 bases between them. The V gene's germline CDR1 is LNHDA and CDR2 SQIVND (reference sequence). The CDR3 is made up of 14 amino acids. The DNA for the CDR3 is TGTGCCAGTAGTGCCAGGCGTAGCAATCAGCCCCAGCATTTT. Amino acid sequence: CASSARRSNQPQHF.

The chain links TRBV29-1 to TRBJ1-2; D might be TRBD1 (6 bases). The CDR3 spans 14 residues. Trimming left V 7 bases short and J 2 bases short, with 17 bases between. Germline V lookup: CDR1 SQVTM, CDR2 ANQGSEA. The CDR3 here is CSAGTDSGNYGYTF. The DNA of the CDR3 is TGCAGCGCCGGAACGGACAGTGGAAACTATGGCTACACCTTC.

This clone is a singleton in its sample. The chain links TRBV5-8 to TRBJ2-1; tentatively, D is TRBD1 (6 bases). The CDR3 is made up of 16 amino acids. V was pared by 2 bases and J by 16 bases, with 28 bases between. CDR1 and CDR2 from the germline V gene are SGHTS and YDEGEE. CDR3 loop: CASSFGDIPKAMSSFF. The CDR3 nucleotides are TGTGCCAGCAGCTTCGGGGACATACCCAAGGCAATGAGCAGTTTCTTC.

This sequence joins TRBV6-5 and TRBJ2-2; TRBD1 matches 9 bases. J gave up 6 bases and V 2 bases, and 4 bases lay outside the gene matches. CDR3 length: 15 amino acids. Germline CDR1 is MNHEY and CDR2 is SVGAGI. The CDR3 protein is CASSYTGTGSGELFF. The CDR3 DNA is TGTGCCAGCAGTTACACCGGGACAGGGTCCGGGGAGCTGTTTTTT.